These 5 T cell receptor beta chains were all obtained from the same sample, sequenced in a study of OX40 agonist ivuxolimab in advanced cancers. TCRdb keeps only in-frame clones here, not all; method: immunoSEQ multiplex PCR. This sample has roughly 76,000 clones; roughly nine tenths occur once, and the top ten carry roughly 2.1%. Sequenced here: CD4+ or CD8+ T cells sorted from blood, sampled in a trial of the OX40 agonist ivuxolimab. The source is an adult with an advanced solid tumor such as melanoma, head and neck, liver or kidney cancer.

The chain's CDR3 is CASSPRAGGGETQYF. CDR3 nucleotides: TGTGCCAGCAGCCCAAGAGCGGGAGGTGGGGAGACCCAGTACTTC. V and J are TRBV7-2 and TRBJ2-5; 9 nucleotides agree with TRBD2. The CDR3 runs to 15 residues. The germline gives CDR1 SGHTA, CDR2 FQGNSA. V gave up 5 bases and J gave up 5 bases; unmatched junction bases: 9.

This chain uses TRBV5-1 with TRBJ2-3, with 7 bases that match TRBD2. The germline CDR1 and CDR2 sequences are SGHRS and YFSETQ. CDR3 length: 15 residues. V dropped 2 bases and J dropped 1; count of bases not matched to a gene: 4. The CDR3 DNA sequence: TGCGCCAGCAGCTTTTCTACTAGCGGCACAGATACGCAGTATTTT. It yields the protein CASSFSTSGTDTQYF.

V and J are TRBV6-6 and TRBJ2-5; possibly TRBD1 or TRBD2 for D (6 bases each). CDR3 length: 13 amino acids. V lost 7 bases to trimming and J lost 5 bases, with 14 bases between them. Germline V gene lookup returns CDR1 MNHNY and CDR2 SVGAGI (reference sequence). The DNA of the CDR3 is TGTGCCAGCAACGAACGGAGGGGGGAGACCCAGTACTTC. As protein: CASNERRGETQYF.

V and J are TRBV4-2 and TRBJ2-7; the match to TRBD1 covers 7 bases. The CDR3 spans 17 residues. V shed 0 bases, J shed 1 base, and the junction held 9 bases outside the gene matches. Germline values: CDR1 LGHNA, CDR2 YNFKEQ. The DNA of the CDR3 is TGTGCCAGCAGCCAAGATTTGGGACAGTCAAGGTCCTACGAGCAGTACTTC. This codes for CASSQDLGQSRSYEQYF.

This clone was detected a few times. The V and J genes are TRBV28 and TRBJ1-2, with a weak D call TRBD1 (6 bases). The length of the CDR3 is 13 residues. V dropped 10 bases and J dropped 4 bases, with 16 bases sitting between them. The germline CDR1 and CDR2 sequences are MDHEN and SYDVKM. CDR3 in DNA: TGTGCCACCGGAACGGGGGGCCCCTATGGCTACACCTTC. This sequence encodes CATGTGGPYGYTF.